Below, 20 T cell receptor beta chains from the same sample are listed, as sequenced in a study of CD8+ T cells in alopecia areata. Once RNA had been extracted, it was reverse transcribed into cDNA to act as the sequencing template. The data were produced by immunoSEQ multiplex PCR, yet TCRdb's version contains in-frame clones alone and is incomplete. The sample has more than 200,000 clones; 65% to 70% are singletons. The specimen comprised CD4+ T cells sorted from blood, sampled at week 0. These receptors all stem from a human donor with alopecia areata.

This clone turned up a few times. This chain links TRBV5-6 with TRBJ2-7, with 9 bases aligning to TRBD1. Trimming removed 4 bases from V and 3 bases from J; junction bases left unmatched: 8. The CDR3 runs 15 residues. Germline CDR1 SGHDT, CDR2 YYEEEE. This chain's CDR3 is CASSPRGTGFYEQYF. The CDR3 DNA reads TGTGCCAGCAGCCCGCGGGGGACAGGGTTCTACGAGCAGTACTTC.

V is TRBV11-2 and J is TRBJ1-5; no clear D. Trimming stripped 5 bases from V and 5 bases from J, with 10 bases between. Germline V gene data show CDR1 as SGHAT and CDR2 as FQNNGV. This CDR3 comprises 13 residues. The CDR3 sequence is CASSEQRDQPQHF. DNA of the CDR3: TGTGCCAGCAGCGAGCAGCGAGATCAGCCCCAGCATTTT.

This clone was picked up a small number of times. The same CDR3 is also encoded by other DNA sequences in this sample. The DNA of the CDR3 is TGCAGCGTTGAAACAGGGCGGTACGAGCAGTACTTC. It encodes CSVETGRYEQYF. The rearrangement joins TRBV29-1 to TRBJ2-7; possible D gene TRBD1, 6 bases. Germline values: CDR1 SQVTM, CDR2 ANQGSEA. Between the trimmed V and J ends, which lost 2 bases and 4 bases, there was a span of 9 bases. The CDR3 contains 12 residues.

This rearrangement joins TRBV5-4 to TRBJ1-1; D gene unclear. In germline, CDR1 is SGHNT, CDR2 YYREEE (reference sequence). This CDR3 contains 13 residues. Trimming shortened V by 4 bases and J by 2 bases, and 9 bases separated the two germline ends. Written as DNA, the CDR3 is TGTGCCAGCAGCCTGGGTCCCAACACTGAAGCTTTCTTT. The encoded protein is CASSLGPNTEAFF.

This chain connects TRBV5-1 to TRBJ1-2; maybe TRBD1 (5 bases). V lost 1 base and J 2 bases, leaving 9 bases between the germline ends. The CDR3 length is 14 residues. Germline assignment: CDR1 SGHRS and CDR2 YFSETQ. CDR3 protein: CASSLSGTNYGYTF. DNA of the CDR3: TGCGCCAGCAGCTTGAGCGGGACCAACTATGGCTACACCTTC.

The CDR3: CAWSFGQYQPQHF. CDR3 bases: TGTGCCTGGAGTTTCGGTCAGTACCAGCCCCAGCATTTT. The chain links TRBV30 to TRBJ1-5; no definite D call. CDR3 length: 13 residues. Germline V gene data show CDR1 as GTSNPN and CDR2 as SVGIG (reference sequence). The ends were cut back, 2 bases at V and 7 bases at J, with 12 bases in the middle.

CDR3 in DNA: TGCAGCGTTGAGTTAGGGTTGGAGACCCAGTACTTC. Encoded protein: CSVELGLETQYF. The chain recombines TRBV29-1 with TRBJ2-5; D unclear. This CDR3 spans 12 amino acids. CDR1 is SQVTM, CDR2 ANQGSEA, per germline. Trimming left V 3 bases short and J 5 bases short, with 10 bases between.

The V call is TRBV2, the J call TRBJ1-3; D might be TRBD1 (5 bases). Looked up from germline, CDR1 is SNHLY and CDR2 is FYNNEI. The ends were cut back, 8 bases at V and 1 base at J, with 9 bases in the middle. There are 13 residues in the CDR3. The CDR3 loop reads CASWGLSGNTIYF. The CDR3 DNA reads as TGTGCCAGCTGGGGGTTGTCTGGAAACACCATATATTTT.

This CDR3 reads CASSQTDSSPLHF. The CDR3 nucleotides read TGTGCCAGCAGCCAGACGGACTCTTCACCCCTCCACTTT. The chain employs TRBV9 and TRBJ1-6; no definite D call. The length of the CDR3 is 13 residues. Germline V gene lookup returns CDR1 SGDLS and CDR2 YYNGEE. V shed 4 bases and J shed 9 bases, with 11 bases lying between them.

This sequence joins TRBV29-1 and TRBJ2-3, with 9 bases aligning to TRBD2. The CDR3 spans 17 residues. The germline V gene encodes CDR1 SQVTM and CDR2 ANQGSEA. V gave up 6 bases and J gave up 4 bases; unmatched junction bases: 17. CDR3 in amino acids: CSVVRAFRGGVSDTQYF. The DNA for the CDR3 is TGCAGCGTCGTTAGGGCGTTTCGCGGGGGGGTGTCAGATACGCAGTATTTT.

This clone came up a few times. The rearrangement links TRBV7-2 to TRBJ2-7; no firm D call. This CDR3 comprises 12 residues. Trimming stripped 5 bases from V and 0 bases from J, with 5 bases between. Germline assignment: CDR1 SGHTA and CDR2 FQGNSA. CDR3: CASSEPSYEQYF. The CDR3 DNA reads TGTGCCAGCAGCGAGCCCTCCTACGAGCAGTACTTC. The full variable domain, rest sourced from reference TRBV7-2 and TRBJ2-7, is GAGVSQSPSNKVTEKGKDVELRCDPISGHTALYWYRQSLGQGLEFLIYFQGNSAPDKSGLPSDRFSAERTGGSVSTLTIQRTQQEDSAVYLCASSEPSYEQYFGPGTRLTVT.

This clone has a handful of counts. The J gene is TRBJ1-2, the V gene TRBV29-1; TRBD1 matches 7 bases. Germline loops: CDR1 SQVTM, CDR2 ANQGSEA. This CDR3 has 14 amino acids. After removal of 6 bases from V and 2 bases from J, the junction contained 9 bases not matched to a gene. CDR3 DNA sequence: TGCAGCGTGTTACAGGGGAGAAGGAACTATGGCTACACCTTC. Translated, it gives CSVLQGRRNYGYTF.

This clone turned up a few times. This rearrangement joins TRBV6-1 to TRBJ2-3; 8 nucleotides align to TRBD2. The CDR3 runs 14 residues. Germline V gives CDR1 MNHNS, CDR2 SASEGT. V dropped 6 bases and J dropped 2; count of bases not matched to a gene: 4. The CDR3 loop is CASRQAGVTDTQYF. The CDR3, as DNA: TGTGCCAGCAGACAAGCGGGGGTCACAGATACGCAGTATTTT.

The chain recombines TRBV29-1 with TRBJ1-1; 11 bases agree with TRBD1. The CDR3 totals 13 residues. J gave up 5 bases and V 3 bases, and 2 bases lay outside the gene matches. CDR1 SQVTM and CDR2 ANQGSEA come from the germline V gene. This CDR3 is CSVEGTGGTEAFF. CDR3 nucleotide sequence: TGCAGCGTTGAGGGGACAGGGGGGACTGAAGCTTTCTTT.

This sequence joins TRBV30 and TRBJ2-1; 10 bases are a match to TRBD2. CDR1 is GTSNPN, CDR2 SVGIG, per germline (reference sequence). The ends lost 5 bases at V and 2 bases at J; junction bases unmatched: 6. This CDR3 contains 15 residues. The CDR3 is CAWAFSGGPYNEQFF. In DNA, the CDR3 is TGTGCCTGGGCATTTAGCGGGGGGCCCTACAATGAGCAGTTCTTC.

This chain uses TRBV29-1 with TRBJ2-1; no reliable D call. Trimming left V 2 bases short and J 0 bases short, with 5 bases between. Germline loops: CDR1 SQVTM, CDR2 ANQGSEA. This CDR3 comprises 13 residues. The CDR3 sequence: CSVEQSSYNEQFF. For the CDR3, the DNA is TGCAGCGTTGAACAGAGCTCCTACAATGAGCAGTTCTTC.

V and J are TRBV29-1 and TRBJ2-7; 7 bases agree with TRBD1. The germline CDR1 and CDR2 sequences are SQVTM and ANQGSEA. Losses at the gene ends were 1 base for V and 2 bases for J; bases not matched to a gene: 8. The length of the CDR3 is 15 residues. CDR3 amino acids: CSVEVGQAVAYEQYF. As DNA, the CDR3 is TGCAGCGTTGAAGTAGGACAGGCCGTGGCCTACGAGCAGTACTTC.

This clone was detected once. The CDR3 nucleotides are TGTGCCAGCAGCCGTCCAGGGACTAGCGCGAGGGAGCAGTACTTC. Protein product: CASSRPGTSAREQYF. The chain employs TRBV7-2 and TRBJ2-7; 10 nucleotides line up with TRBD2. The V segment lost 5 bases and the J segment 7 bases; nucleotides outside the gene matches: 11. Germline CDR1 SGHTA, CDR2 FQGNSA. The CDR3 is 15 amino acids.

The table lists this clone with a few counts. The CDR3, as DNA: TGTGCCTTCCCGGACAGGAACACCGGGGAGCTGTTTTTT. Translated, it gives CAFPDRNTGELFF. This chain connects TRBV30 to TRBJ2-2; D perhaps matches TRBD1 (6 bases). The V gene lost 7 bases and the J gene lost 1 base, with 10 bases spanning the gap. The germline CDR1 and CDR2 sequences are GTSNPN and SVGIG (reference sequence). This CDR3 is built from 13 residues.

The rearrangement links TRBV6-6 to TRBJ2-7, with D possibly called TRBD1 or TRBD2 (5 bases each). Germline values: CDR1 MNHNY, CDR2 SVGAGI (reference sequence). CDR3 length: 13 residues. V was clipped by 7 bases and J by 0 bases, with 10 bases between them. CDR3 DNA: TGTGCCAGCACCTCAGGGAGCTCCTACGAGCAGTACTTC. The encoded protein is CASTSGSSYEQYF.